This T cell receptor beta chain was sequenced in a study of Graves' ophthalmopathy and Graves' hyperthyroidism. The germline gives CDR1 SGHRS, CDR2 YFSETQ. The CDR3 runs to 17 residues. The V gene lost 0 bases and the J gene lost 0 bases, with 12 bases spanning the gap. No donor had other autoimmune disease, uncontrolled infection, pregnancy or lactation. Study-level findings and limits: The model forecast ophthalmopathy progression, reaching roughly 70% sensitivity and around 73% specificity.

Transcripts of RNA were the source for amplifying TCR beta CDR3 regions. First-round RT-PCR relied on HTBI primers, and a second-round multiplex PCR came next. Using its own MiXCR run on the multiplex PCR reads, TCRdb lists one record per CDR3 protein. This table has hundreds of thousands of distinct CDR3 sequences, roughly two fifths appearing once. Concerning this clonotype itself: Its antigen is currently unknown.

V is TRBV5-1 and J is TRBJ1-4, with D unresolved. The receptor's source is an adult man with Graves' ophthalmopathy. The source material was peripheral blood. In DNA form, the CDR3 reads TGCGCCAGCAGCTTGGACGTGGGAGCTTCAACTAATGAAAAACTGTTTTTT. Residues: CASSLDVGASTNEKLFF.